This T cell receptor (beta chain) stems from a study of radiotherapy plus CTLA-4 blockade in lung cancer (dated by TCRdb to between 2017 and 2018). Regarding the study in general: Among enrolled patients, around 18% had an objective response and 31% reached disease control. Findings and caveats that apply to the study as a whole: After treatment with radiotherapy and ipilimumab, TCR clones that originated in tumors expanded in peripheral blood. The strongest predictors of response, as reported, were early dynamic changes in blood T cell clones along with a rise in serum interferon-beta after radiation.

The study tested focal radiation therapy combined with CTLA-4 blockade (ipilimumab) in patients with chemo-refractory metastatic non-small-cell lung cancer. Trimmed from V: 3 bases; trimmed from J: 1 base; junction bases lacking a gene match: 7. Reading the germline V gene (reference sequence) gives CDR1 SGHKS and CDR2 YYEKEE. The cysteine opens and the phenylalanine closes a CDR3 of 17 amino acids. CDR3 DNA is the only sequence kept; it has 51 bases, read in frame from the first base. About this clone: This clone's antigen is unknown. The input lacks base qualities; no much larger clone sits a single base away.

Library preparation employed the immunoSEQ multiplex PCR assay. Here the immuneACCESS table is served through TCRdb, limited to in-frame sequences with V and J called. Missing clones are a known gap in these copies; in checked studies unresolved V genes cover under half, and the rest lacks a known reason. For this sample there are about 62,000 clones; around 69% appear just once. The ten largest make up about 3% of the sample. The chain uses TRBV5-5 and TRBJ2-2, with TRBD2 identical over 9 junction bases. Source: peripheral blood, taken from a patient treated with radiotherapy plus ipilimumab. This TCR derives from a human donor with non-small cell lung cancer who had a complete response to radiotherapy plus ipilimumab. The DNA reads as follows: TGTGCCAGCAGCTCGACTCTAGCGGGGTTGAACACCGGGGAGCTGTTTTTT. It translates as CASSSTLAGLNTGELFF.